The clone carrying this TCR beta chain was recorded many times. This CDR3 is 13 amino acids long. Germline V gene sequence: CDR1 SGHDN, CDR2 FVKESK. V was pared by 1 base and J by 5 bases, with 8 bases between. These data belong to a study of T-cell memory formation after mild COVID-19. TCRdb used MiXCR to reprocess the 5' RACE reads, holding one entry per CDR3 protein. The sample gives roughly 250,000 distinct CDR3 sequences, 15% to 20% of which show up once; 3.5% is in the top ten. The sequenced material came from PBMCs or a T cell subset sorted from them (not recorded which). The receptor was isolated from a man aged 18 to 35 who had mild COVID-19 (a few samples of this study predate the infection). Cell type and time point are not known. J is TRBJ2-5 and V is TRBV14; D unresolved. As DNA, the CDR3 is TGTGCCAGCAGCCAAGGTCTTGGGGAGACCCAGTACTTC. Its translation: CASSQGLGETQYF.